These 27 T cell receptor beta chains were sequenced from one sample in a study of shared T cell receptors in the human thymus. Measured with immunoSEQ multiplex PCR; TCRdb has only the in-frame clones, and not every one. Here the sample spans roughly 710,000 clones, 80% to 90% being singletons. A further study also used this sample, focusing on human thymus T cells.

Sequenced input: thymocytes. The receptor set was obtained from a girl under three years old with a congenital heart defect.

The rearrangement uses TRBV5-1 and TRBJ2-1; perhaps TRBD1 as D (6 bases). CDR1 is SGHRS and CDR2 is YFSETQ in the germline V gene. The CDR3 sequence is 14 residues long. Trimming shortened V by 0 bases and J by 6 bases, and 10 bases separated the two germline ends. CDR3 amino acids: CASSLGDRSNEQFF. The CDR3 DNA reads as TGCGCCAGCAGCTTGGGCGACAGGAGCAATGAGCAGTTCTTC. Full variable domain (rest looked up from reference TRBV5-1 and TRBJ2-1): KAGVTQTPRYLIKTRGQQVTLSCSPISGHRSVSWYQQTPGQGLQFLFEYFSETQRNKGNFPGRFSGRQFSNSRSEMNVSTLELGDSALYLCASSLGDRSNEQFFGPGTRLTVL.

The table lists this clone with a few counts. The rearrangement uses TRBV4-3 and TRBJ2-3; D might be TRBD2 (7 bases). The CDR3 is 16 amino acids. Trimming cost V 4 bases and J 5 bases, with 19 bases left between them. Germline lookup yields CDR1 LGHNA and CDR2 YSLEER. The CDR3 region has the DNA TGCGCCAGCAGCCGAGACGCGGGGGCCGGGAGAGATACGCAGTATTTT. It encodes CASSRDAGAGRDTQYF.

This rearrangement joins TRBV12-5 to TRBJ1-2; the match to TRBD1 covers 12 bases. The length of the CDR3 is 17 residues. Germline V gene sequence: CDR1 LGHNT, CDR2 FRNRAP. The V segment lost 5 bases and the J segment 7 bases; nucleotides outside the gene matches: 14. DNA of the CDR3: TGTGCTAGTGGTCCCGACCGGGACAGGGGGCGCGGATTTGGCTACACCTTC. Protein: CASGPDRDRGRGFGYTF.

The chain employs TRBV11-2 and TRBJ2-7; 10 nucleotides align to TRBD1. This CDR3 spans 17 amino acids. Per the germline V gene, CDR1 is SGHAT and CDR2 is FQNNGV. V lost 4 bases and J lost 4; bases outside the gene matches: 13. CDR3 bases: TGTGCCAGCAGCTCGAACGATAACCGGGACAGGGGATACGAGCAGTACTTC. Residues: CASSSNDNRDRGYEQYF.

The chain employs TRBV9 and TRBJ1-1; D uncertain. The germline V gene has CDR1 SGDLS and CDR2 YYNGEE. The CDR3 runs 13 residues. Trimming took 4 bases from V and 1 from J, leaving 8 bases between them. The CDR3 nucleotides read TGTGCCAGCAGCCAAGCCCCGAACACTGAAGCTTTCTTT. Residues: CASSQAPNTEAFF.

In DNA form, the CDR3 reads TGTGCCAGCAGCGTAGGACAGGTGAAGAGGGGCACTGAAGCTTTCTTT. Protein: CASSVGQVKRGTEAFF. This sequence joins TRBV9 and TRBJ1-1, with D possibly matching TRBD1 (6 bases). The CDR3 has 16 residues. Between the trimmed V and J ends, which lost 0 bases and 4 bases, there was a span of 16 bases. CDR1 and CDR2 from the germline V gene are SGDLS and YYNGEE.

This chain connects TRBV28 to TRBJ1-4; possible D gene TRBD1, 6 bases. CDR1 and CDR2 from the germline V gene are MDHEN and SYDVKM. Trimming took off 5 bases at V and 7 bases at J, with 20 bases between the two ends. The CDR3 runs 16 residues. CDR3 in DNA: TGTGCCAGCAGTACCCATCCGCCAGGGGTCGGTGAAAAACTGTTTTTT. It is translated as CASSTHPPGVGEKLFF.

The V call is TRBV5-4, the J call TRBJ1-1, with TRBD1 as a possible D gene (6 bases). CDR1 and CDR2 from the germline V gene are SGHNT and YYREEE (reference sequence). Deletions cut 5 bases from V and 6 bases from J, with 20 bases between. This CDR3 has 15 residues. Here the CDR3 reads CASSPQGLVSSEAFF. The DNA for the CDR3 is TGTGCCAGCAGTCCTCAGGGGCTCGTTTCATCTGAAGCTTTCTTT. The full variable domain, rest sourced from reference TRBV5-4 and TRBJ1-1, is ETGVTQSPTHLIKTRGQQVTLRCSSQSGHNTVSWYQQALGQGPQFIFQYYREEENGRGNFPPRFSGLQFPNYSSELNVNALELDDSALYLCASSPQGLVSSEAFFGQGTRLTVV.

This clone has more than one count but fewer than ten. The genes are TRBV29-1 and TRBJ1-4, with 7 nucleotides matching TRBD1. The CDR3 totals 10 residues. V was clipped by 7 bases and J by 11 bases; unmatched bases: 4. Germline V gene lookup returns CDR1 SQVTM and CDR2 ANQGSEA. The CDR3 loop is CSELRGKLFF. For the CDR3, the DNA is TGCAGCGAACTCAGGGGGAAACTGTTTTTT.

V is TRBV7-6 and J is TRBJ2-7, with 7 nucleotides matching TRBD1. The CDR3 is 14 residues long. The V gene's germline CDR1 is SGHVS and CDR2 FNYEAQ. The V gene end was trimmed by 4 bases and the J gene end by 5 bases; junction bases not matched to a gene: 8. In nucleotides, the CDR3 is TGTGCCAGCAGCTCCCCACTACAGGGGAACGAGCAGTACTTC. Translation: CASSSPLQGNEQYF.

This clone was counted only a few times. The chain has TRBV5-1 and TRBJ2-2; 8 nucleotides line up with TRBD2. CDR3 size: 14 residues. With V trimmed by 9 bases and J by 2 bases, 6 bases remained unmatched. Per the germline V gene, CDR1 is SGHRS and CDR2 is YFSETQ. The CDR3 sequence is CATRSGGNTGELFF. The CDR3 nucleotides read TGCGCCACCCGAAGCGGGGGAAACACCGGGGAGCTGTTTTTT.

The V and J genes are TRBV10-3 and TRBJ1-4, with D hard to call. Germline CDR1 ENHRY, CDR2 SYGVKD. The CDR3 length is 17 residues. Trimming removed 3 bases at V and 2 bases at J, with 16 bases between. Written as DNA, the CDR3 is TGTGCCATCAGTGAAGAGCCCCCTAGATTGACTAATGAAAAACTGTTTTTT. As protein: CAISEEPPRLTNEKLFF.

V is TRBV5-8 and J is TRBJ1-2; a possible D gene is TRBD1 (5 bases). Trimming removed 1 base at V and 4 bases at J, with 11 bases between. Germline CDR1 SGHTS, CDR2 YDEGEE. CDR3 length: 14 residues. CDR3 sequence: CASSLRQGLYGYTF. CDR3 in DNA: TGTGCCAGCAGCTTGCGCCAGGGCCTCTATGGCTACACCTTC.

The chain couples TRBV11-2 to TRBJ1-1; D is uncertain. The V gene's germline CDR1 is SGHAT and CDR2 FQNNGV. The germline V and J ends were trimmed by 6 bases and 6 bases, with 20 bases remaining between them. The CDR3 consists of 15 residues. CDR3 in amino acids: CASSPRGPREAEAFF. CDR3 DNA: TGTGCCAGCAGTCCAAGAGGCCCGAGGGAGGCTGAAGCTTTCTTT.

The genes are TRBV29-1 and TRBJ1-2; the match to TRBD1 covers 7 bases. The V and J ends lost 3 bases and 10 bases, in that order; junction bases with no gene match: 8. CDR1 and CDR2 from the germline V gene are SQVTM and ANQGSEA. The CDR3 sequence is 12 residues long. Written as DNA, the CDR3 is TGCAGCGTTGAGGACCCGGGACAGCACTACACCTTC. This translates into CSVEDPGQHYTF.

The chain is built from TRBV27 and TRBJ2-7; a possible D gene is TRBD2 (6 bases). In germline, CDR1 is MNHEY, CDR2 SMNVEV (reference sequence). The V end lost 3 bases, the J end lost 1 base, and 13 bases lay between the germline ends. The length of the CDR3 is 15 residues. The CDR3 DNA is TGTGCCAGCAGTTTCAGTAGGGGAGGTTCCTACGAGCAGTACTTC. Its protein product is CASSFSRGGSYEQYF.

V is TRBV15 and J is TRBJ1-3; D not certain. CDR1 and CDR2 from the germline V gene are LNHNV and YYDKDF (reference sequence). The CDR3 runs 15 residues. V lost 0 bases and J lost 0, with 6 bases in between. The CDR3 here is CATSRDQFSGNTIYF. The CDR3 DNA is TGTGCCACCAGCAGAGATCAGTTCTCTGGAAACACCATATATTTT.

J is TRBJ2-5 and V is TRBV27, with TRBD1 as a possible D gene (5 bases). The end of the DNA aligns better with TRBJ2-7, so the J call may be wrong. This CDR3 is built from 16 residues. Germline assignment: CDR1 MNHEY and CDR2 SMNVEV (reference sequence). CDR3 coding DNA: TGTGCCAGCAGTAACCACCGCAGGGCAAGGACGGACGAGCAGTACTTC. Its protein is CASSNHRRARTDEQYF.

This chain joins TRBV18 and TRBJ1-2; D uncertain. The CDR3 is 15 residues long. Germline V gene lookup returns CDR1 KGHSH and CDR2 LQKENI. V was trimmed by 3 bases and J by 3 bases, leaving 14 bases between them. The chain's CDR3 is CASSPYAGADYGYTF. The CDR3 bases are TGTGCCAGCTCACCCTACGCCGGAGCAGACTATGGCTACACCTTC.

This chain connects TRBV5-6 to TRBJ1-2, with D uncertain. Germline V CDR1 and CDR2: SGHDT, YYEEEE. V was trimmed by 0 bases and J by 5 bases, leaving 14 bases between them. The CDR3 is made up of 15 amino acids. The CDR3 nucleotides read TGTGCCAGCAGCTTGGGCCAGGCCCCTCGATATGGCTACACCTTC. As protein: CASSLGQAPRYGYTF.

With respect to this clone: Relative to the germline gene, one junction end is altered; a read error may explain this. Other DNA sequences in this specimen translate into the identical CDR3. The rearrangement joins TRBV14 to TRBJ1-6; no firm D call. The CDR3 runs to 16 residues. Germline V gene sequence: CDR1 SGHDN, CDR2 FVKESK. The CDR3 reads CASSQDWNQANSPLHF. DNA of the CDR3: TGTGCCAGCAGCCAAGACTGGAACCAAGCGAATTCCCCCCTCCACTTT.

This clone occurred a few times. V usage is TRBV7-8 and J usage is TRBJ1-2; 9 nucleotides line up with TRBD1. Losses at the gene ends were 3 bases for V and 8 bases for J; bases not matched to a gene: 10. From germline, CDR1 is SGHVS and CDR2 FQNEAQ. The CDR3 spans 15 residues. The CDR3 loop is CASSFKLGQGEGYTF. The CDR3 DNA sequence: TGTGCCAGCAGCTTTAAGTTGGGACAGGGTGAAGGCTACACCTTC. Full variable domain (rest looked up from reference TRBV7-8 and TRBJ1-2): GAGVSQSPRYKVAKRGQDVALRCDPISGHVSLFWYQQALGQGPEFLTYFQNEAQLDKSGLPSDRFFAERPEGSVSTLKIQRTQQEDSAVYLCASSFKLGQGEGYTFGSGTRLTVV.

The rearrangement uses TRBV9 and TRBJ1-2; tentatively, D is TRBD1 (5 bases). This CDR3 spans 16 amino acids. The V gene lost 3 bases and the J gene lost 0 bases, with 15 bases spanning the gap. The germline V gene has CDR1 SGDLS and CDR2 YYNGEE. This chain's CDR3 is CASSDTGRRANYGYTF. CDR3 nucleotides: TGTGCCAGCAGCGACACAGGCCGGAGAGCTAACTATGGCTACACCTTC.

The gene calls are TRBV7-3 and TRBJ2-2, with 9 bases lining up with TRBD2. Germline assignment: CDR1 SGHTA and CDR2 FQGTGA. This CDR3 has 17 amino acids. Trimming removed 3 bases from V and 1 base from J; junction bases left unmatched: 6. The CDR3 loop reads CASSFRGGAGNTGELFF. The CDR3 bases are TGTGCCAGCAGCTTCCGCGGGGGGGCGGGGAACACCGGGGAGCTGTTTTTT.

This chain joins TRBV10-3 and TRBJ1-5, with 9 bases matching TRBD1. With V trimmed by 5 bases and J by 7 bases, 6 bases remained unmatched. Per germline, CDR1 ENHRY and CDR2 SYGVKD. CDR3 length: 14 amino acids. CDR3 region: CAISRDRALQPQHF. The CDR3 coding sequence is TGTGCCATCAGTAGGGACAGGGCATTGCAGCCCCAGCATTTT.

This chain connects TRBV2 to TRBJ2-1; 12 bases agree with TRBD2. The CDR3 is 15 residues long. CDR1 is SNHLY, CDR2 FYNNEI, per germline. The ends lost 2 bases at V and 7 bases at J; junction bases unmatched: 3. CDR3 bases: TGTGCCAGCAGTGAATGGCTAGCGGGGGGGAATGAGCAGTTCTTC. Translation gives CASSEWLAGGNEQFF. The complete variable domain, with remaining parts taken from reference TRBV2 and TRBJ2-1, reads EPEVTQTPSHQVTQMGQEVILRCVPISNHLYFYWYRQILGQKVEFLVSFYNNEISEKSEIFDDQFSVERPDGSNFTLKIRSTKLEDSAMYFCASSEWLAGGNEQFFGPGTRLTVL.

The chain links TRBV6-6 to TRBJ1-1, with 8 bases aligning to TRBD1. V was clipped by 6 bases and J by 4 bases; unmatched bases: 7. Germline V CDR1 and CDR2: MNHNY, SVGAGI (reference sequence). The CDR3 consists of 14 residues. CDR3 DNA sequence: TGTGCCAGCAGAGGGGACAGGAGGGGCACTGAAGCTTTCTTT. It encodes CASRGDRRGTEAFF.